The rows below give T cell receptor beta chains drawn from one sample of a study of blood T cell repertoires in COVID-19. Generated by immunoSEQ multiplex PCR, the TCRdb table keeps only in-frame clones and is missing some. Of roughly 400,000 clones listed, more than 70% are singletons. The specimen sequenced was peripheral blood. The source of these receptors is a woman aged 60 to 75 with COVID-19, enrolled during active disease. Each CDR3 is given with its conserved first and last residue. Not every row has a clone size; where given, it reads once, few, many or a size class.

NA | TRBV19 | CASSIQVSTDTQYF
NA | TRBV28 | CASTPDGGGNYGYTF
NA | TRBV5-1 | CASSADRMNTEAFF
NA | TRBV6-6 | CASSYALAGFNEQYF
once | TRBV5-5 | CASSLTGETEAFF
NA | TRBV5-1 | CASSLRDRDSPLHF
NA | TRBV27 | CASSPYFSGGSYEQYF
NA | TRBV5-1 | CASSPYTGGNQPQHF
once | TRBV7-9 | CASSLDGGNYEQYF
few | TRBV6-5 | CASRPQGRNNQPQHF
NA | TRBV30 | CAWSLRSNQPQHF
NA | TRBV2 | CASSERPQANTEAFF
NA | TRBV6-1 | CASSDDDSLGGGSLLYEQYF
NA | TRBV6-5 | CASSSTRDQPQHF
NA | TRBV6-5 | CASSYSSSYGYTF
NA | TRBV7-3 | CASSLLGQGLNEQFF
NA | TRBV6-5 | CASRPPGQMNTEAFF
NA | TRBV28 | CASRLPGGLSYYTF
NA | TRBV7-3 | CASSPGQGADTQYF
NA | TRBV6-6 | CASSPRVGGNSPLHF
NA | TRBV9 | CASSVGSSGGASYNEQFF
NA | TRBV9 | CASSVVPTGGTGELFF
NA | TRBV7-3 | CASSLRDRASYNEQFF
NA | TRBV15 | CATSGQYSNQPQHF
NA | TRBV10-2 | CASRAGPDYEQYF
NA | TRBV7-7 | CASSPSGGAYNEQFF
NA | TRBV14 | CASSQTTTRAELFF
NA | TRBV9 | CASSLDRENSPLHF
NA | TRBV5-4 | CASSLGIRGREQFF
NA | TRBV18 | CASSPIWGGSDTEAFF
NA | TRBV9 | CASSVALSVRGQRYSNQPQHF
NA | TRBV18 | CASSRTGGEREQYF
NA | TRBV5-4 | CASSLEGQVGYEQYF
NA | TRBV7-2 | CASSPTPGQGPNEQFF
NA | TRBV20-1 | CSADPGAEAFF
NA | TRBV3-1/TRBV3-2 | CASSPEVLAGLSYEQYF
NA | TRBV5-6 | CASSTHRVLVEAGYTF
NA | TRBV5-1 | CASSLSPGQLDEAFF
NA | TRBV11-3 | CASSLGGFNTEAFF
NA | TRBV7-3 | CASSALGSYNEQFF
NA | TRBV9 | CASSLAILSNEQFF
NA | TRBV4-2 | CASSRSGGSNEQYF
NA | TRBV6-2/TRBV6-3 | CASSRPRVSGHETQYF
NA | TRBV6-6 | CASSLLMGGNTEAFF
few | TRBV2 | CASHGDRVNTGELFF
NA | TRBV5-5 | CASSWDRGWSTEAFF
NA | TRBV5-1 | CASSRDRGRDQPQHF
NA | TRBV10-3 | CAISDGEGGWDTQYF
NA | TRBV28 | CASSSPGHLEGYTF
NA | TRBV27 | CASRELAGGSGEQFF
NA | TRBV19 | CASSTSGEETQYF
NA | TRBV28 | CASTYPYSGNTIYF
NA | TRBV5-1 | CASSLEGAGWDLKYF
NA | TRBV18 | CASSPGTGPNYGYTF